This T cell receptor (beta chain) was recorded in a study of shared clonotypes between healthy human individuals. Concerning this clone itself: A read error may produce the germline difference seen at one junction end.

Germline V lookup: CDR1 SGHAT, CDR2 FQNNGV. The CDR3 loop spans 14 amino acids. As processed by the authors: ImmunoSEQ junction-only sequences lacked quality scores, so their filtering differed. The data were produced by immunoSEQ multiplex PCR, yet TCRdb's version contains in-frame clones alone and is incomplete. The V and J calls and clone size are taken from that table; D and trimming were inferred from the DNA. This sample has about 1 million clones, with 75% found just once. The sample was memory CD4+ T cells sorted from blood. Subset indicated: CD45RA-negative fraction. The TCR was taken from a man aged 18-30 years in good health. V and J are TRBV11-2 and TRBJ2-5; possibly TRBD2 for D (6 bases). In DNA, the CDR3 is TGTGCCAGCAGCCTAGACGGGGGACAAGAGACCCAGTACTTC. Protein sequence: CASSLDGGQETQYF.